Listed here is a single T cell receptor beta chain. Its antigen is not yet known. No quality values exist for individual bases; no much larger clone is one base distant. Whole blood was collected in K2EDTA tubes by collaborating institutions according to the institutions' own protocols. Collaborator samples were shipped for TCRbeta analysis as frozen whole blood, isolated PBMCs, or DNA extracted from either sample type. The germline V gene (reference sequence) gives CDR1 as GTSNPN and CDR2 as SVGIG. V is reduced by 2 bases and J by 2 bases, leaving a spacing of 5 bases between them. From its cysteine to its phenylalanine, the CDR3 spans 12 amino acids. The only DNA kept is the CDR3, 36 bases in frame from the first base. The sample belongs to a study of blood T cell repertoires in COVID-19 (TCRdb year 2020). Regarding the study in general: The collaborator samples originated in the United States, Italy and Spain and spanned the acute and convalescent phases of COVID-19. The material from the prospective study consisted of cDNA or gDNA derived from T cells, B-cell-depleted T cells, or PBMCs. Subjects who had been exposed to COVID-19, were actively infected with it, or had recovered from it provided the deeply sampled blood TCRbeta repertoires that made up the dataset. The repertoires were released in a freely available public database intended as a resource for research on the immune response to SARS-CoV-2. Samples were obtained from the ongoing ImmuneRACE study (first 160 participants) and from approximately 1,200 subjects provided by 6 global collaborators. A de-identified subject ID, COVID-19 status, age in years and sex were almost always included in the sample metadata. Where available, HLA class I and class II types were obtained from metadata supplied by the sample provider rather than from assay-based typing. Study-wide conclusions, independent of this receptor: The amount of clinical and demographic metadata varied by source and participant and was provided uncurated.

TCRbeta CDR3 regions were amplified from genomic DNA by means of the immunoSEQ Assay, a bias-controlled multiplex PCR. Under the source paper's analysis protocol: The number of nucleated cells in each sample was estimated from the amplification of reference gene primers within the assay. To quantify the absolute abundance of each unique TCRbeta CDR3 rearrangement, sequence reads were collapsed and filtered. For each sample, productive Simpson clonality was calculated as the square root of Simpson's diversity index over productive rearrangements. TCRdb holds this immuneACCESS table with in-frame rearrangements only. Some clones are missing; in checked studies, unresolved V genes explain under half, and the rest has no known cause. That table gives V, J and clone size, and the DNA gave D and trimming. The sample table lists more than 45,000 clones, under 95% of them with a count of one. Of the sample, roughly 6% is held by the ten largest clones.

The receptor was derived from a man between 65 and 85 years old with active COVID-19. The sequence links TRBV30 to TRBJ2-3; a confident D gene designation cannot be given. Material: peripheral blood. The bases read TGTGCCTGGAGTCCCTCCACAGATACGCAGTATTTT. Protein translation: CAWSPSTDTQYF.